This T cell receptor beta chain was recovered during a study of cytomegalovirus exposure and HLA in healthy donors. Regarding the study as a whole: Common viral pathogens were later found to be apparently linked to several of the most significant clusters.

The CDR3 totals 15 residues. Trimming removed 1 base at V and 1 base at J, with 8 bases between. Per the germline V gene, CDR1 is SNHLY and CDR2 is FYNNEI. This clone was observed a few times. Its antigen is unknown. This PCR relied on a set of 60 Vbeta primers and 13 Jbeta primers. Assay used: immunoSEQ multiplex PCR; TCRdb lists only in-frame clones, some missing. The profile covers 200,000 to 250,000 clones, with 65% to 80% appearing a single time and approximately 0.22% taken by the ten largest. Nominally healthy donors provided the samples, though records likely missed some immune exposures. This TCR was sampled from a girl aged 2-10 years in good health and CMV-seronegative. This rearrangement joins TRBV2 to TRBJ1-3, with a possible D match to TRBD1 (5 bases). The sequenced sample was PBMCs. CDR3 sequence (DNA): TGTGCCAGCAGTGAAGAGGGGCCGTCTGGAAACACCATATATTTT. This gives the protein CASSEEGPSGNTIYF.